This T cell receptor beta chain derives from a study of CD8+ T cells in alopecia areata. As for the study in general: Treated patients were given oral tofacitinib, which was dosed at 5 to 10 mg twice daily.

The treatment denotes: oral pan-JAK inhibitor, 5-10 mg twice daily. RNA was isolated and reverse transcribed to cDNA, the sequencing template. Assay used: immunoSEQ multiplex PCR; TCRdb lists only in-frame clones, some missing. The sample carries some 190,000 clones, around 56% recorded once. Germline CDR1 reads SGHNT; CDR2 reads YYREEE (reference sequence). There are 15 residues in the CDR3. With V trimmed by 5 bases and J by 3 bases, 9 bases remained unmatched. The specimen comprised CD4+ T cells sorted from blood, sampled at week 4, from a patient treated with tofacitinib. The rearrangement uses TRBV5-4 and TRBJ1-2, with TRBD1 identical over 8 bases. The clonotype comes from a human donor with alopecia areata. This CDR3 is CASRRDRGGDYGYTF. The CDR3 nucleotides are TGTGCCAGCAGACGCGACAGGGGAGGAGACTATGGCTACACCTTC.